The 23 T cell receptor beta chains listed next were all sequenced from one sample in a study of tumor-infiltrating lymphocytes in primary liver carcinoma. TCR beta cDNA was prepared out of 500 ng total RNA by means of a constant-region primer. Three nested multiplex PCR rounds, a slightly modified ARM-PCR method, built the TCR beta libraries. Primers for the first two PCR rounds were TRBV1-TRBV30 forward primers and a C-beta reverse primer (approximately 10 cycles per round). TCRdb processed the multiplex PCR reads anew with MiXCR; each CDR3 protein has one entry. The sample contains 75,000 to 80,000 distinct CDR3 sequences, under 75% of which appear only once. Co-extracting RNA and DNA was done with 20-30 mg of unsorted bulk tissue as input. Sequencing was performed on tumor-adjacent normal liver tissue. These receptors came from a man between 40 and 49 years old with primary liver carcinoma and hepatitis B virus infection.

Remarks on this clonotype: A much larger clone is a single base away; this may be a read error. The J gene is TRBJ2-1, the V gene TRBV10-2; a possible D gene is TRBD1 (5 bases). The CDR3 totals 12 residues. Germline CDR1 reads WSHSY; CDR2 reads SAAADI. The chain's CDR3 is CASSRANNERFF. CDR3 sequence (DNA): TGCGCCAGCAGCAGGGCAAACAATGAGCGGTTCTTC.

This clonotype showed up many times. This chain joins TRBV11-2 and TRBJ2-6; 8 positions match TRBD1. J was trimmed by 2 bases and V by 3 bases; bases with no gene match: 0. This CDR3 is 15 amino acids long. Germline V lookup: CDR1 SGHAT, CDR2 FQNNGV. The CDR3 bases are TGTGCCAGCAGCTTGGACAGGGCTGGGGCCAACGTCCTGACTTTC. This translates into CASSLDRAGANVLTF.

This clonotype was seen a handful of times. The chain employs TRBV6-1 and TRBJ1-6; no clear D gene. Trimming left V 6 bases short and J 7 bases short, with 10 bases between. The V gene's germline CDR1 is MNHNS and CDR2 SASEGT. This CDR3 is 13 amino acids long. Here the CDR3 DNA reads TGTGCCAGCAGCTTAGAGAGGAATTCACCCCTCCACTTT. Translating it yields CASSLERNSPLHF.

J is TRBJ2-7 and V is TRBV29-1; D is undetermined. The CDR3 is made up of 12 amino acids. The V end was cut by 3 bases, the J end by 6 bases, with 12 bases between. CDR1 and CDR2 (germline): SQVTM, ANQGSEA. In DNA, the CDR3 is TGCAGCGTTGAGACTGGGGTGGGCGAGCAGTACTTC. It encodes CSVETGVGEQYF.

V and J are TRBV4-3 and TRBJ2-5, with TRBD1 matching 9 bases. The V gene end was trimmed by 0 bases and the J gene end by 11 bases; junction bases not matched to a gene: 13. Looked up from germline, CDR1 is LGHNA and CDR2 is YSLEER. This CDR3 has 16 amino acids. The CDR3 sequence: CASSQEAWTGEKIQYF. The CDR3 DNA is TGCGCCAGCAGCCAAGAAGCTTGGACAGGGGAGAAGATTCAGTACTTC.

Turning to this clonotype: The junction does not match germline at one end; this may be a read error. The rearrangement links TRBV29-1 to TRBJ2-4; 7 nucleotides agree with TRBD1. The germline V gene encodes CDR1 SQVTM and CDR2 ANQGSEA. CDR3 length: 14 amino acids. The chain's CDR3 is CSVEGQGVGGIQHF. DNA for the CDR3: TGCAGCGTTGAGGGGCAGGGTGTAGGGGGCATTCAGCACTTC. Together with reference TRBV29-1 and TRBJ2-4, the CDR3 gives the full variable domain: SAVISQKPSRDICQRGTSLTIQCQVDSQVTMMFWYRQQPGQSLTLIATANQGSEATYESGFVIDKFPISRPNLTFSTLTVSNMSPEDSSIYLCSVEGQGVGGIQHFGAGTRLSVL.

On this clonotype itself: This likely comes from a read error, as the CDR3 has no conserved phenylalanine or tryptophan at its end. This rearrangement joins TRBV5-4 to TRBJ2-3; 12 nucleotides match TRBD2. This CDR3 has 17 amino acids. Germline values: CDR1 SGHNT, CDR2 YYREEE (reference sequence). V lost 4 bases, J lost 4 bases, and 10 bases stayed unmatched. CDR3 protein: CASSPLLTSGSSDTQYY. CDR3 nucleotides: TGTGCCAGCAGCCCCCTACTGACTAGCGGGAGCTCAGATACGCAGTATTAT.

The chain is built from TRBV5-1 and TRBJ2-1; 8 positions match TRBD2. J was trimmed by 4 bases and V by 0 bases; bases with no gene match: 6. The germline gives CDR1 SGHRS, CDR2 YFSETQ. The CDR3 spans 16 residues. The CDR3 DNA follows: TGCGCCAGCAGCTTGGTACTAGCGGAGACTTACAATGAGCAGTTCTTC. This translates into CASSLVLAETYNEQFF.

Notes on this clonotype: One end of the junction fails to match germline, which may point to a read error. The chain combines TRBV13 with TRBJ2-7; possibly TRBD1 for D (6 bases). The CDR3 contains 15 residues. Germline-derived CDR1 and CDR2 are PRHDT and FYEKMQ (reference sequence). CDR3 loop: CASSPGQRYPYEQHF. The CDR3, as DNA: TGTGCCAGCAGCCCCGGACAGCGCTATCCCTACGAGCAGCACTTC. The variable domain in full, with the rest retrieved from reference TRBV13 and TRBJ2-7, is AAGVIQSPRHLIKEKRETATLKCYPIPRHDTVYWYQQGPGQDPQFLISFYEKMQSDKGSIPDRFSAQQFSDYHSELNMSSLELGDSALYFCASSPGQRYPYEQHFGPGTRLTVT.

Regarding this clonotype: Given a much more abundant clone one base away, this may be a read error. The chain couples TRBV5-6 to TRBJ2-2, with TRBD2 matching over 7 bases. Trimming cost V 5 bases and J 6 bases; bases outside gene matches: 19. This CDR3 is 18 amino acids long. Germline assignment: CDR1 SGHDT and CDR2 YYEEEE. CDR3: CASSSLLNSGSNAGELFF. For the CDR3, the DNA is TGTGCCAGCAGTTCGCTCCTGAATAGCGGGTCTAACGCCGGGGAGCTGTTTTTT.

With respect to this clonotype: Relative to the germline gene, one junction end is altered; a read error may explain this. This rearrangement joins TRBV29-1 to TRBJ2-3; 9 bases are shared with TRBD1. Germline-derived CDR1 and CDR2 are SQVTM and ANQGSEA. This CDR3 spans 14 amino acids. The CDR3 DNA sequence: TGCAACGTTTCCAGGACAGGGGCGTCAGATACGCAGTATTTT. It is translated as CNVSRTGASDTQYF.

CDR3 sequence reads: CASSLLYQGPKINEQFF. The CDR3 region has the DNA TGTGCCAGCAGCTTACTATATCAGGGGCCTAAAATAAATGAGCAGTTCTTC. The V call is TRBV7-9, the J call TRBJ2-1; tentatively, D is TRBD1 (6 bases). The V end lost 2 bases, the J end lost 7 bases, and 21 bases lay between the germline ends. This CDR3 spans 17 amino acids. CDR1 and CDR2 from the germline V gene are SEHNR and FQNEAQ (reference sequence).

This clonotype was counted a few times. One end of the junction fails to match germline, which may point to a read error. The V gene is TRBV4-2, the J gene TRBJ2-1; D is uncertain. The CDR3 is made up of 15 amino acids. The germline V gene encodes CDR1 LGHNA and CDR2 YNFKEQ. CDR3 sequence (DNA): TGTGTCAGCAGCCATGTTAGTTTTTCCGGCAATGAGCAGTTCTTC. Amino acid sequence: CVSSHVSFSGNEQFF.

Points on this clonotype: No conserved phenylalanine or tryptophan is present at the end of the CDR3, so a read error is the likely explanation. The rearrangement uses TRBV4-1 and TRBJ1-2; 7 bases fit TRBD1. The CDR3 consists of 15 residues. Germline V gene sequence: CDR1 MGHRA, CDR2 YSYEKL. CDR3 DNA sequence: TGCGCCAGTAGCCAAGCCACAGGGGTTCCCTATGGCTACACCATC. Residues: CASSQATGVPYGYTI.

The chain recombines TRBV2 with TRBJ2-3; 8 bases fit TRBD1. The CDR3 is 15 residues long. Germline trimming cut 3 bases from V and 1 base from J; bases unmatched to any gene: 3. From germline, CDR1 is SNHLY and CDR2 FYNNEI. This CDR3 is CASSDPGQGTDTQYF. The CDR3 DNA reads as TGTGCCAGCAGTGACCCGGGACAGGGCACAGATACGCAGTATTTT.

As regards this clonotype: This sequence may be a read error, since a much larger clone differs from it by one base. The CDR3 coding sequence is TGTGCCAGCAGTCGTCGACAGGGGGGCCGGTTAGATGAGCAGTTCTTC. Protein sequence: CASSRRQGGRLDEQFF. The V gene is TRBV14, the J gene TRBJ2-1; TRBD1 matches 9 bases. Germline CDR1 reads SGHDN; CDR2 reads FVKESK. Unmatched junction bases numbered 14, after V lost 6 bases and J lost 8 bases. CDR3 length: 16 amino acids.

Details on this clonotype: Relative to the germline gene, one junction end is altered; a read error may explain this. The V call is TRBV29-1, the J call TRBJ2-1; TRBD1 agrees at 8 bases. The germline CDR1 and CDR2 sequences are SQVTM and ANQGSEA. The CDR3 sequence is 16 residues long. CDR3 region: CNVEAGQGKEYNEQFF. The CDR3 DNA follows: TGCAACGTTGAAGCCGGACAGGGAAAAGAATACAATGAGCAGTTCTTC.

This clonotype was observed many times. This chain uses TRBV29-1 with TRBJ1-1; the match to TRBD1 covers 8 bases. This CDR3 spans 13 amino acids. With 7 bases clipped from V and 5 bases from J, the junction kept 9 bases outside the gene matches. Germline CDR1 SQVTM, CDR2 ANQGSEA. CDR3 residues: CSEIQGVTTEAFF. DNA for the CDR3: TGCAGCGAAATACAGGGGGTCACAACTGAAGCTTTCTTT.

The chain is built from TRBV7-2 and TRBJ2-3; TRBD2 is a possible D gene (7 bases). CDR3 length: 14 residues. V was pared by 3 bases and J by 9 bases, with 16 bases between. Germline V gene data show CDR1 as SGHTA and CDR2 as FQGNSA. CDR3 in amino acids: CASSLGGASGTQYF. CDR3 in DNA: TGTGCCAGCAGCTTGGGGGGGGCGTCAGGCACGCAGTATTTT.

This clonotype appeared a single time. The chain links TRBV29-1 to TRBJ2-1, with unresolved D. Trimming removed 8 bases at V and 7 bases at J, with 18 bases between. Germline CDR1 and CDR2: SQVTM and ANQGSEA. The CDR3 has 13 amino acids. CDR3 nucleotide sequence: TGCAGCTTTGGGATCCCGTTTCGAAATGAGCAGTTCTTC. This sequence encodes CSFGIPFRNEQFF.

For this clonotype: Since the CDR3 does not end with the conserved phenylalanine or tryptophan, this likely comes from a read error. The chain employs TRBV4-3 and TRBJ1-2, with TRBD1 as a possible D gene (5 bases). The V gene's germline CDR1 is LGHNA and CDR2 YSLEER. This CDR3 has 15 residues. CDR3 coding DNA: TGCGCCAGCAGCCAAGGAACCAGGGTGGACTATGGTTACACCCTC. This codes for CASSQGTRVDYGYTL.

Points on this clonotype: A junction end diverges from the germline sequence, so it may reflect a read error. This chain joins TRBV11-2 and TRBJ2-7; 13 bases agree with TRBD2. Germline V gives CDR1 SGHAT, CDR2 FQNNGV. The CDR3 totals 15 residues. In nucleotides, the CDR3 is TGTGCCGGCAGCTTCGGACTAGCGGGGGCCTACGAGCTGTACTTC. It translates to CAGSFGLAGAYELYF.

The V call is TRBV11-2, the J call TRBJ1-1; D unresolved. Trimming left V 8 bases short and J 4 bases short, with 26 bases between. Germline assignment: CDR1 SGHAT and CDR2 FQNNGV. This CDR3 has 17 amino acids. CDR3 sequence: CASALESLEGPGTEAFF. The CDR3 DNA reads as TGTGCCAGCGCCTTAGAGTCTTTGGAGGGTCCGGGCACTGAAGCTTTCTTT. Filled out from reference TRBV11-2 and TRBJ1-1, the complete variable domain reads EAGVAQSPRYKIIEKRQSVAFWCNPISGHATLYWYQQILGQGPKLLIQFQNNGVVDDSQLPKDRFSAERLKGVDSTLKIQPAKLEDSAVYLCASALESLEGPGTEAFFGQGTRLTVV.